This T cell receptor (beta chain) was obtained from a study of T cell changes during pregnancy in multiple sclerosis. Profiled with immunoSEQ multiplex PCR; TCRdb holds only in-frame clones, not every one. The data show over 30,000 clones, around 90% seen once. The CDR3 is 16 residues long. Trimming removed 5 bases at V and 0 bases at J, with 11 bases between. Germline CDR1 reads MNHEY; CDR2 reads SMNVEV (reference sequence). Sequencing was performed on CD8+ T cells from peripheral blood mononuclear cells, taken in the third trimester of pregnancy. The J gene is TRBJ2-6, the V gene TRBV27, with D possibly being TRBD1 (5 bases). The sequence was obtained from a female donor with multiple sclerosis, enrolled in a pregnancy study. Here the CDR3 reads CASSNLQVSGANVLTF. CDR3 in DNA: TGTGCCAGCAGTAACCTACAGGTCTCTGGGGCCAACGTCCTGACTTTC.